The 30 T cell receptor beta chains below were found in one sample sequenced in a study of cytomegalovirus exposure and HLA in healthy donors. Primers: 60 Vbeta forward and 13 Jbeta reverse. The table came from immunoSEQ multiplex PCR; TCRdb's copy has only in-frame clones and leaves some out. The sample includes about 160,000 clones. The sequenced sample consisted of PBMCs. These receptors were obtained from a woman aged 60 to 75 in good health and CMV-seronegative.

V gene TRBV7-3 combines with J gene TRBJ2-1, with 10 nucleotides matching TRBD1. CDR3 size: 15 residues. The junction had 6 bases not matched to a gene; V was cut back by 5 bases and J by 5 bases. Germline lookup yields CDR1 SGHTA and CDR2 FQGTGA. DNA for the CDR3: TGTGCCAGCAGCGTTTCCGGGACAGGGGACAATGAGCAGTTCTTC. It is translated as CASSVSGTGDNEQFF.

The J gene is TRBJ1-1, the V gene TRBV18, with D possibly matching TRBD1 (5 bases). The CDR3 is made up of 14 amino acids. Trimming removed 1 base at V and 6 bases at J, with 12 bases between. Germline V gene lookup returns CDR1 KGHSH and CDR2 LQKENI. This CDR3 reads CASSPQPGWAEAFF. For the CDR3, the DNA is TGTGCCAGCTCACCACAGCCAGGGTGGGCTGAAGCTTTCTTT. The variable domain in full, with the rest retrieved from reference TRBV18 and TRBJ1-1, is NAGVMQNPRHLVRRRGQEARLRCSPMKGHSHVYWYRQLPEEGLKFMVYLQKENIIDESGMPKERFSAEFPKEGPSILRIQQVVRGDSAAYFCASSPQPGWAEAFFGQGTRLTVV.

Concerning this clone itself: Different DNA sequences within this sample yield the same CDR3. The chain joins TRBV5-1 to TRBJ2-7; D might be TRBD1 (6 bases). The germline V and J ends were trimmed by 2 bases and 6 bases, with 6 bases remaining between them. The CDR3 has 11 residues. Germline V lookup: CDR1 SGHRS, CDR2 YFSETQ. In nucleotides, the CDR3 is TGCGCCAGCAGCTTCAGGGGCGAGCAGTACTTC. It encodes CASSFRGEQYF.

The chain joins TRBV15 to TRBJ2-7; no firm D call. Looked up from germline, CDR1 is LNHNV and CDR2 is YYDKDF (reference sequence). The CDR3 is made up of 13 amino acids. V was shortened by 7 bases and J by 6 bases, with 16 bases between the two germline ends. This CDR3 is CATTARPGGEQYF. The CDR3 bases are TGTGCCACCACCGCCCGACCTGGCGGCGAGCAGTACTTC.

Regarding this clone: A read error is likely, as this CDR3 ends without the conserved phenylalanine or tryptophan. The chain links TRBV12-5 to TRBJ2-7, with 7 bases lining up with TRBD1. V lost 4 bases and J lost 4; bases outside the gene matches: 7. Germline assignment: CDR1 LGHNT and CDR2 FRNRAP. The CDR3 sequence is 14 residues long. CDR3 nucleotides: TGTGCTAGTGGTTCCCGGACAGGATATTACGAGCAGTACTCC. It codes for CASGSRTGYYEQYS.

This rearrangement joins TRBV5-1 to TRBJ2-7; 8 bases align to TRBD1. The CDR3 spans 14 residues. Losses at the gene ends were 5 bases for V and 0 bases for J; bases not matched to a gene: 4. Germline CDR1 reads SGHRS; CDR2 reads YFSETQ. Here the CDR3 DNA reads TGCGCCAGCAGTCCCCAGGGGGCCTCCTACGAGCAGTACTTC. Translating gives CASSPQGASYEQYF.

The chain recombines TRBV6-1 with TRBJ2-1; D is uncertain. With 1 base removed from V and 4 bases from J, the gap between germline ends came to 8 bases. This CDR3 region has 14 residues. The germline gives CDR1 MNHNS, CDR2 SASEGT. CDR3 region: CASSEGLLYNEQFF. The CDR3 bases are TGTGCCAGCAGTGAAGGGCTGCTGTACAATGAGCAGTTCTTC.

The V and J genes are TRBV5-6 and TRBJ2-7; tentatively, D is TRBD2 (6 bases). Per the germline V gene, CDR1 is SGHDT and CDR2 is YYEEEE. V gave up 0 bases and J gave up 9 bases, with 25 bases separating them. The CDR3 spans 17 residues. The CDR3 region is CASSLDVGGVGVMWQYF. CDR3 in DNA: TGTGCCAGCAGCTTGGATGTTGGAGGGGTCGGTGTGATGTGGCAGTACTTC.

Here the CDR3 reads CASSLGTGVYEQYF. The CDR3, as DNA: TGCGCCAGCAGCTTGGGGACAGGGGTCTACGAGCAGTACTTC. The rearrangement links TRBV5-1 to TRBJ2-7, with 9 positions matching TRBD1. Germline V gene sequence: CDR1 SGHRS, CDR2 YFSETQ. The CDR3 length is 14 residues. V trimming: 0 bases; J trimming: 3 bases; junction bases outside the gene matches: 1. Full variable domain (missing parts from reference TRBV5-1 and TRBJ2-7): KAGVTQTPRYLIKTRGQQVTLSCSPISGHRSVSWYQQTPGQGLQFLFEYFSETQRNKGNFPGRFSGRQFSNSRSEMNVSTLELGDSALYLCASSLGTGVYEQYFGPGTRLTVT.

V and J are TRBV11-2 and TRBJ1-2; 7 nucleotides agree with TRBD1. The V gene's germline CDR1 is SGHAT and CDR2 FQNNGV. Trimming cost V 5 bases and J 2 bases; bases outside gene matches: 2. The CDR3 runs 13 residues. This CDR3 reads CASSPDRNYGYTF. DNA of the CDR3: TGTGCCAGCAGCCCGGACAGGAACTATGGCTACACCTTC.

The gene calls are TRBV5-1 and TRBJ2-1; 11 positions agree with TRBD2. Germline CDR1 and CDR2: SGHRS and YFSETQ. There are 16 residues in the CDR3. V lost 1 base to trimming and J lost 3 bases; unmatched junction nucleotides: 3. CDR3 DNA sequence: TGCGCCAGCAGCTTGTCTCTAGCGGGAGGCTACAATGAGCAGTTCTTC. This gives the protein CASSLSLAGGYNEQFF.

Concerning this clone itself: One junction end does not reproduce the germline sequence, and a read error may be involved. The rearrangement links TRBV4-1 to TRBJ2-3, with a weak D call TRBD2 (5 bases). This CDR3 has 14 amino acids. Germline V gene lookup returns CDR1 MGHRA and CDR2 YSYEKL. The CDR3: CASGQETTTDTQYF. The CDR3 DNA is TGCGCCAGCGGCCAAGAGACTACAACAGATACGCAGTATTTT.

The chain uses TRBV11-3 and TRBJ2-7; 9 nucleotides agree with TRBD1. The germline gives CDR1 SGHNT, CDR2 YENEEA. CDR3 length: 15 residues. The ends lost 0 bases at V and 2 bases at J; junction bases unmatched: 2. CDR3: CASSLDGTGTYEQYF. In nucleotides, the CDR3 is TGTGCCAGCAGCTTAGACGGGACAGGGACCTACGAGCAGTACTTC.

The CDR3 reads CASSVGLAGDTGELFF. The CDR3 nucleotides are TGTGCCAGCAGTGTAGGCCTAGCGGGAGATACCGGGGAGCTGTTTTTT. This chain uses TRBV2 with TRBJ2-2, with 10 bases aligning to TRBD2. The CDR3 length is 16 residues. V shed 4 bases and J 5 bases; nucleotides not matched to a gene: 7. Germline lookup yields CDR1 SNHLY and CDR2 FYNNEI.

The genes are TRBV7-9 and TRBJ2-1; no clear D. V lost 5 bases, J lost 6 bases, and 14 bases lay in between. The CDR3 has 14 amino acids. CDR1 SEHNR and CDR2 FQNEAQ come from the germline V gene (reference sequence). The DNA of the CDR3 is TGTGCCAGCAGCCGAAAGGCAGACTTCAATGAGCAGTTCTTC. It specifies CASSRKADFNEQFF.

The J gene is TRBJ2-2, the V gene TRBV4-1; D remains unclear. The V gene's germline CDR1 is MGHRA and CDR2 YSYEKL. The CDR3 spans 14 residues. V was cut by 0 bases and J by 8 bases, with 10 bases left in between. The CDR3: CASSQDHLEGELFF. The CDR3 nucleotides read TGCGCCAGCAGCCAAGATCACTTGGAGGGGGAGCTGTTTTTT.

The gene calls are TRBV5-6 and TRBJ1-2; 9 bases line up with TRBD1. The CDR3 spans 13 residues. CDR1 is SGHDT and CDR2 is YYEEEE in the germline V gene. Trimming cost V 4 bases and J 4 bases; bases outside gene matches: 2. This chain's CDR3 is CASSQTGGYGYTF. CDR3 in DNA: TGTGCCAGCAGCCAGACAGGGGGCTATGGCTACACCTTC.

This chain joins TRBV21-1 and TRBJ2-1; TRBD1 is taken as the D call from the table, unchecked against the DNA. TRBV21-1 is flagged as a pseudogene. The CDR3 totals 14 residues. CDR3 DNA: TGTGCCAGCAGCATGGGGGCAGGGAGCAATGAGCAGTTCTTC. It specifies CASSMGAGSNEQFF.

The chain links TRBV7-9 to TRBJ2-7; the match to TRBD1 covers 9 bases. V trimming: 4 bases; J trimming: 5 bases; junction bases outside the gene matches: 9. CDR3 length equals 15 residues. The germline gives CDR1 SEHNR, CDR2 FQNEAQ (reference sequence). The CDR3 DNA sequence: TGTGCCAGCAGCTGGACCGGGACAGGGTCGCACGAGCAGTACTTC. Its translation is CASSWTGTGSHEQYF.

The CDR3 region is CSVLVTGYSFYEKLFF. The CDR3 DNA reads TGCAGCGTTCTGGTGACAGGTTATTCCTTTTATGAAAAACTGTTTTTT. The chain employs TRBV29-1 and TRBJ1-4; TRBD1 is a possible D gene (6 bases). Germline V gene lookup returns CDR1 SQVTM and CDR2 ANQGSEA. The V end lost 5 bases, the J end lost 6 bases, and 22 bases lay between the germline ends. The CDR3 totals 16 residues.

CDR3 region: CASSFDWDRGNEAFF. CDR3 bases: TGTGCCAGCAGCTTTGACTGGGACAGGGGAAATGAAGCTTTCTTT. The V call is TRBV5-5, the J call TRBJ1-1, with 10 nucleotides matching TRBD1. The CDR3 spans 15 residues. Germline CDR1 and CDR2: SGHKS and YYEKEE (reference sequence). The J segment lost 7 bases and the V segment lost 2 bases, leaving 8 bases of the junction unmatched.

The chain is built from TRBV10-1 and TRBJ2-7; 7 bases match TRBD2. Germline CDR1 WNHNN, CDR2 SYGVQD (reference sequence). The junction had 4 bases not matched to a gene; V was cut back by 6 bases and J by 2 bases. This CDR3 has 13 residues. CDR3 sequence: CASRVAGTYEQYF. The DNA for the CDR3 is TGCGCCAGCAGGGTAGCGGGCACCTACGAGCAGTACTTC.

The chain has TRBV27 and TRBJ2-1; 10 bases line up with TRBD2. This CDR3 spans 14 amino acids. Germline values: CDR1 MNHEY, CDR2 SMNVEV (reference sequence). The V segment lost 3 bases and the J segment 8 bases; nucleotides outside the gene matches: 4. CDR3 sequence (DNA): TGTGCCAGCAGTTTGGAGCGGGAGGGCCATGAGCAGTTCTTC. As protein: CASSLEREGHEQFF.

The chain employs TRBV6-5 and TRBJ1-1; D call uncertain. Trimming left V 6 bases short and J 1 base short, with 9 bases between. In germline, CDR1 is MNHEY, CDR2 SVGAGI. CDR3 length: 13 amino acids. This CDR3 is CASRGRANTEAFF. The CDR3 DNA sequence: TGTGCCAGCAGGGGCAGAGCGAACACTGAAGCTTTCTTT.

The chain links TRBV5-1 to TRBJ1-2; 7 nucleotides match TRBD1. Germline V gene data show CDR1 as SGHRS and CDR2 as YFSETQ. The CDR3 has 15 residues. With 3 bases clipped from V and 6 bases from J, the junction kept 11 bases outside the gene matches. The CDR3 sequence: CASSSRTGPGDGYTF. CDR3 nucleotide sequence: TGCGCCAGCAGCTCCAGGACAGGTCCTGGGGATGGCTACACCTTC.

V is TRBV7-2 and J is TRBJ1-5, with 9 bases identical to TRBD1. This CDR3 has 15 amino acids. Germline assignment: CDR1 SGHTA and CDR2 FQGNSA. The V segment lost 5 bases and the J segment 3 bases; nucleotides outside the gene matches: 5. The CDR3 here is CASSLGTGINQPQHF. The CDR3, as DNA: TGTGCCAGCAGCCTAGGGACAGGGATCAATCAGCCCCAGCATTTT.

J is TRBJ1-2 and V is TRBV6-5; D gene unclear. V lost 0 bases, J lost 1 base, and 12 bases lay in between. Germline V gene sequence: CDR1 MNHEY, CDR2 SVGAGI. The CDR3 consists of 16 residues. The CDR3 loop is CASSYSRAVINYGYTF. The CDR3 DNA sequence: TGTGCCAGCAGTTACTCGAGGGCAGTGATTAACTATGGCTACACCTTC.

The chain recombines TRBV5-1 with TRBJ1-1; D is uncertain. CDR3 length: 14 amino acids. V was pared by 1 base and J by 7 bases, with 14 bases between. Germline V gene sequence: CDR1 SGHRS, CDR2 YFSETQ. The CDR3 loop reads CASSLTTPEDEAFF. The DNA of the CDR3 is TGCGCCAGCAGCTTGACCACTCCTGAGGATGAAGCTTTCTTT.

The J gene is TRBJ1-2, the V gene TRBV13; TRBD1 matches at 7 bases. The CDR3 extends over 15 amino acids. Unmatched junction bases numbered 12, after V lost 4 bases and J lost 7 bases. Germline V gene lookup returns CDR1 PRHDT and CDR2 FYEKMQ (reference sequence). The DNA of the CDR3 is TGTGCCAGCAGCTCGCCCCGACAGGGAATGGGTGGCTACACCTTC. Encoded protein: CASSSPRQGMGGYTF.

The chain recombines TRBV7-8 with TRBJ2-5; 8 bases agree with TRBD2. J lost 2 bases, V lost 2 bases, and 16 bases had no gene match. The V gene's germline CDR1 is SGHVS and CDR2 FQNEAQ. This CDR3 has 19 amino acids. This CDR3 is CASSLTAIAVAGIQETQYF. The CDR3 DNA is TGTGCCAGCAGCTTAACTGCTATTGCGGTAGCGGGGATACAAGAGACCCAGTACTTC.